The 13 T cell receptor beta chains below were found in one sample sequenced in a study of T cell responses to AZD1222 COVID-19 vaccine. Here immunoSEQ multiplex PCR was the method, and the copy in TCRdb shows in-frame clones only, minus some. Of approximately 110,000 clones listed, 88% were seen once; the top ten hold about 4.9%. The specimen comprised peripheral blood, sampled on day 0 of AZD1222 vaccination. These receptors were obtained from an adult in good health.

The CDR3 region is CASSQDGLAGGVAKNIQYF. CDR3 in DNA: TGTGCCAGCAGCCAAGATGGACTAGCGGGGGGAGTAGCCAAAAACATTCAGTACTTC. The chain couples TRBV3-1 (or the pseudogene TRBV3-2) to TRBJ2-4; 14 nucleotides match TRBD2. The ends lost 0 bases at V and 0 bases at J; junction bases unmatched: 4. Germline V gives CDR1 LGHDT, CDR2 YNNKEL (reference sequence). The CDR3 is made up of 19 amino acids.

The chain is built from TRBV7-9 and TRBJ1-1; 12 bases agree with TRBD1. The CDR3 totals 16 residues. Germline V CDR1 and CDR2: SEHNR, FQNEAQ (reference sequence). The trim removed 5 bases at V and 3 bases at J, leaving 7 bases unmatched. CDR3 nucleotide sequence: TGTGCCAGCAGCCCTGGGACAGGGGGCCCAGACACTGAAGCTTTCTTT. Its protein product is CASSPGTGGPDTEAFF. Combining the CDR3 with reference TRBV7-9 and TRBJ1-1 gives the whole variable domain DTGVSQNPRHKITKRGQNVTFRCDPISEHNRLYWYRQTLGQGPEFLTYFQNEAQLEKSRLLSDRFSAERPKGSFSTLEIQRTEQGDSAMYLCASSPGTGGPDTEAFFGQGTRLTVV.

The chain couples TRBV15 to TRBJ1-3; D is unresolved. Germline loops: CDR1 LNHNV, CDR2 YYDKDF (reference sequence). The CDR3 totals 15 residues. The V end lost 0 bases, the J end lost 7 bases, and 13 bases lay between the germline ends. CDR3 sequence reads: CATSRDKGEGNTIYF. The CDR3 bases are TGTGCCACCAGCAGAGATAAGGGAGAGGGTAACACCATATATTTT.

The rearrangement joins TRBV30 to TRBJ1-1; D is unclear. The germline V gene encodes CDR1 GTSNPN and CDR2 SVGIG (reference sequence). Trimming removed 8 bases at V and 6 bases at J, with 10 bases between. The CDR3 extends over 10 amino acids. In DNA form, the CDR3 reads TGTGCCGTAAACCACCCTGAAGCTTTCTTT. Translating it yields CAVNHPEAFF.

The chain couples TRBV5-4 to TRBJ1-6, with TRBD1 as a possible D gene (6 bases). Germline CDR1 reads SGHNT; CDR2 reads YYREEE (reference sequence). With 5 bases removed from V and 0 bases from J, the gap between germline ends came to 15 bases. The CDR3 runs to 17 residues. The CDR3 coding sequence is TGTGCCAGCAGTCGCGGGGGCACAGGCTCCTATAATTCACCCCTCCACTTT. Protein: CASSRGGTGSYNSPLHF.

The chain employs TRBV5-1 and TRBJ2-5; unclear D gene. The V and J ends lost 3 bases and 2 bases respectively, with 11 bases between them. Germline V gene sequence: CDR1 SGHRS, CDR2 YFSETQ. This CDR3 is built from 14 residues. In DNA form, the CDR3 reads TGCGCCAGCAGCTCCGGGTTGCTTCAAGAGACCCAGTACTTC. Translation gives CASSSGLLQETQYF.

This chain links TRBV9 with TRBJ2-3; a possible D gene is TRBD2 (5 bases). V lost 0 bases to trimming and J lost 0 bases, with 8 bases between them. This CDR3 region has 15 residues. Germline CDR1 is SGDLS and CDR2 is YYNGEE. CDR3 amino acids: CASSVEGASTDTQYF. Here the CDR3 DNA reads TGTGCCAGCAGCGTAGAGGGAGCTAGCACAGATACGCAGTATTTT.

The gene calls are TRBV20-1 and TRBJ2-1; D ambiguous. Looked up from germline, CDR1 is DFQATT and CDR2 is SNEGSKA (reference sequence). This CDR3 has 10 residues. The V end lost 5 bases, the J end lost 6 bases, and 5 bases lay between the germline ends. In nucleotides, the CDR3 is TGCAGTGCTGCCTTCAATGAGCAGTTCTTC. This gives the protein CSAAFNEQFF.

This chain connects TRBV5-1 to TRBJ1-5; D call uncertain. V lost 0 bases and J lost 1, with 8 bases in between. The CDR3 covers 15 residues. Germline CDR1 reads SGHRS; CDR2 reads YFSETQ. The CDR3 nucleotides are TGCGCCAGCAGCTTGGAGGGTCTCAGCAATCAGCCCCAGCATTTT. It codes for CASSLEGLSNQPQHF.

CDR3 nucleotides: TGTGCCAGCAGAAAGACACACACTGAAGCTTTCTTT. Its translation: CASRKTHTEAFF. The V gene is TRBV6-5, the J gene TRBJ1-1; D not resolved. CDR1 and CDR2 from the germline V gene are MNHEY and SVGAGI. The length of the CDR3 is 12 residues. The V end lost 6 bases, the J end lost 3 bases, and 8 bases lay between the germline ends.

The chain couples TRBV29-1 to TRBJ2-5; D is ambiguous. Germline CDR1 and CDR2: SQVTM and ANQGSEA. Deletions cut 4 bases from V and 2 bases from J, with 2 bases between. The CDR3 consists of 10 residues. The CDR3 is CSVGQETQYF. CDR3 DNA: TGCAGCGTTGGGCAAGAGACCCAGTACTTC.

This sequence joins TRBV11-3 and TRBJ2-3, with D possibly matching TRBD2 (5 bases). Trimming pared 4 bases from V and 6 bases from J, leaving 11 bases between. There are 13 residues in the CDR3. Germline V gene sequence: CDR1 SGHNT, CDR2 YENEEA. CDR3 sequence: CASSSALDDTQYF. CDR3 sequence (DNA): TGTGCCAGCAGCTCCGCACTAGATGATACGCAGTATTTT.

This clone was found a few times. V usage is TRBV15 and J usage is TRBJ2-7; D not resolved. The V gene's germline CDR1 is LNHNV and CDR2 YYDKDF (reference sequence). The CDR3 covers 13 residues. With 0 bases removed from V and 3 bases from J, the gap between germline ends came to 6 bases. In DNA form, the CDR3 reads TGTGCCACCAGCAGAGAGTACGGCTACGAGCAGTACTTC. Translated, it gives CATSREYGYEQYF.